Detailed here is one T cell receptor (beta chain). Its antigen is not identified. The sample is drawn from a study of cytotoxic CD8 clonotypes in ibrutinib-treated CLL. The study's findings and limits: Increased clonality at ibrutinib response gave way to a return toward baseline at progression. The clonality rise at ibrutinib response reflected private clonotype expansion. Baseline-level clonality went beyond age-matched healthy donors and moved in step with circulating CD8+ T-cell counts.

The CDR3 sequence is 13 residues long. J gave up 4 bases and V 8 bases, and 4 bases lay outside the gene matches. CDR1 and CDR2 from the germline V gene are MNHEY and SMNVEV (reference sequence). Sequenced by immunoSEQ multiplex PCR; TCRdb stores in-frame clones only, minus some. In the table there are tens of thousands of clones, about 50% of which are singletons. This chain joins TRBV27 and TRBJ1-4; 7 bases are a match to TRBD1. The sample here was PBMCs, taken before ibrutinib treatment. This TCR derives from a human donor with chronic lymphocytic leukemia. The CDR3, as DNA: TGTGCCAGCGCGGACAGGTTTAATGAAAAACTGTTTTTT. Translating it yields CASADRFNEKLFF.